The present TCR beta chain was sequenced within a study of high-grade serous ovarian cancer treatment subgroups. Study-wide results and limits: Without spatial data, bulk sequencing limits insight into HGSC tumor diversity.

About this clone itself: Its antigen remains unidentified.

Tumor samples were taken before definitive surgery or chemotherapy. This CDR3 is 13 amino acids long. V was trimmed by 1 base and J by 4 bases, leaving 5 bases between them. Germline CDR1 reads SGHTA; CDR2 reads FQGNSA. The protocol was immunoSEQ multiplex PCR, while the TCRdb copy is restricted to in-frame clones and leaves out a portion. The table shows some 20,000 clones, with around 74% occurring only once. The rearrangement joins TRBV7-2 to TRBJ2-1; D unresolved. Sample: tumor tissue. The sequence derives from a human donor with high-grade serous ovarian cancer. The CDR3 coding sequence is TGTGCCAGCAGCTTAGGACTGTACAATGAGCAGTTCTTC. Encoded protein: CASSLGLYNEQFF.